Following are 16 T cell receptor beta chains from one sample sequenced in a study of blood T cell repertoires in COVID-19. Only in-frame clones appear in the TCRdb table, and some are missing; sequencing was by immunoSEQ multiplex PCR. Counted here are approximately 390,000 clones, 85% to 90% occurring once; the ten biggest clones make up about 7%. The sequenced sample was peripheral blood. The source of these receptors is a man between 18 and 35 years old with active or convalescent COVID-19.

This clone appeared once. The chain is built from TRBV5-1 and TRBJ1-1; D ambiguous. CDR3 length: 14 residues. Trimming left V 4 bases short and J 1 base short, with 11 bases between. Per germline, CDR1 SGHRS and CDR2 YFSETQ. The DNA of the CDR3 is TGCGCCAGCAGCCCTACTAGGACGAACACTGAAGCTTTCTTT. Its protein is CASSPTRTNTEAFF.

CDR3 DNA: TGTGCCAGCAGCCAAGATGGCGGGAATTACAATGAGCAGTTCTTC. It specifies CASSQDGGNYNEQFF. The gene calls are TRBV3-1 (or the pseudogene TRBV3-2) and TRBJ2-1; TRBD2 is a possible D gene (6 bases). The CDR3 sequence is 15 residues long. Trimming pared 0 bases from V and 4 bases from J, leaving 10 bases between. Looked up from germline, CDR1 is LGHDT and CDR2 is YNNKEL (reference sequence).

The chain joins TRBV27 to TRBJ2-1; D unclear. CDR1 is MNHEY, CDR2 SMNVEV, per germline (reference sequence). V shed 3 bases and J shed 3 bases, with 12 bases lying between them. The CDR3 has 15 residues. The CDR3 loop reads CASSLRQSSYNEQFF. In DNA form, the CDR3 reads TGTGCCAGCAGTTTGAGGCAGTCTAGCTACAATGAGCAGTTCTTC.

In DNA, the CDR3 is TGTGCCAGCAGCCCGGGAGGGAATGAGCAGTTCTTC. Protein sequence: CASSPGGNEQFF. The chain links TRBV7-2 to TRBJ2-1; 8 bases align to TRBD2. J was trimmed by 7 bases and V by 5 bases; bases with no gene match: 1. Germline lookup yields CDR1 SGHTA and CDR2 FQGNSA. CDR3 length: 12 residues.

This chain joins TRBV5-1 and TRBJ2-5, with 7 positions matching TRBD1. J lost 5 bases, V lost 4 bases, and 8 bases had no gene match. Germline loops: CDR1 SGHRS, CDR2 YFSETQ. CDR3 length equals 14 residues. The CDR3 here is CASSTTGPRETQYF. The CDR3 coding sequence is TGCGCCAGCAGCACGACAGGGCCTCGGGAGACCCAGTACTTC.

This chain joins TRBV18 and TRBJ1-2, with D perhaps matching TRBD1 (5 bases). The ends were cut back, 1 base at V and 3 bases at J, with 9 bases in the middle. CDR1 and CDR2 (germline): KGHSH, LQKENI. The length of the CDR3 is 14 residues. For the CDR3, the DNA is TGTGCCAGCTCACCACAGACCAGGGACTATGGCTACACCTTC. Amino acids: CASSPQTRDYGYTF.

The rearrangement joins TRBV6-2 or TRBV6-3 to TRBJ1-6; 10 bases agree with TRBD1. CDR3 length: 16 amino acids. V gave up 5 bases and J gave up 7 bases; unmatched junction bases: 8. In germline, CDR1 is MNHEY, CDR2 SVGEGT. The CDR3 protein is CASSTGDRGYNSPLHF. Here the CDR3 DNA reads TGTGCCAGCAGTACGGGGGACAGGGGATACAATTCACCCCTCCACTTT.

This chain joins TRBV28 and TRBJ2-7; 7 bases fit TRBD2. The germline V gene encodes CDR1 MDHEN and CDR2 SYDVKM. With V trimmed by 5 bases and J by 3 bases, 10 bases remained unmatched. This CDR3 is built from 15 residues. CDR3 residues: CASSPEAGWGYEQYF. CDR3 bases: TGTGCCAGCAGTCCCGAAGCGGGGTGGGGCTACGAGCAGTACTTC.

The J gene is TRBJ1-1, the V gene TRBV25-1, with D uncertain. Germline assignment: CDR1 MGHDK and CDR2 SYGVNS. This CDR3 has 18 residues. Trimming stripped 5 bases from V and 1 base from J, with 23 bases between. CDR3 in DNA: TGTGCCAGCAGTCCTTCCCCGACTCGCACCGCACGGAACACTGAAGCTTTCTTT. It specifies CASSPSPTRTARNTEAFF.

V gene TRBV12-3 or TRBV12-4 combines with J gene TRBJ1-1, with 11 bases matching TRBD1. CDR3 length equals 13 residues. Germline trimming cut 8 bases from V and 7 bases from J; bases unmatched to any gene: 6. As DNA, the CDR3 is TGTGCCAGCTCGGGACAGGGGGGGAATGAAGCTTTCTTT. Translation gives CASSGQGGNEAFF.

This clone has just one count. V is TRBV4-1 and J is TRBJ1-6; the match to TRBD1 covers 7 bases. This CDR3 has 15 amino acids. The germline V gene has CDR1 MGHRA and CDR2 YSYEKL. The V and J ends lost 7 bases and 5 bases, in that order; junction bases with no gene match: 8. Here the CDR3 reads CASKTGAADNSPLHF. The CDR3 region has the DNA TGCGCCAGCAAAACAGGGGCGGCGGATAATTCACCCCTCCACTTT.

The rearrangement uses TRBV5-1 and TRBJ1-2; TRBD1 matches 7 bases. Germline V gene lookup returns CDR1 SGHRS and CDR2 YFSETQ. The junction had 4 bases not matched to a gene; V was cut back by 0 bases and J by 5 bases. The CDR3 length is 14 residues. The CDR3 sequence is CASSLAGGIYGYTF. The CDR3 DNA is TGCGCCAGCAGCTTGGCAGGGGGAATATATGGCTACACCTTC.

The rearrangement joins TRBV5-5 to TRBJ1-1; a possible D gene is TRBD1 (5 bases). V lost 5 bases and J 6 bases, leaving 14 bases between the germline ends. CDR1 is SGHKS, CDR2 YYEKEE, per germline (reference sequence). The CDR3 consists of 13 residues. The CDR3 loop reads CASRIQGGPEAFF. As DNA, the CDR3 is TGTGCCAGCAGAATTCAGGGCGGTCCTGAAGCTTTCTTT.

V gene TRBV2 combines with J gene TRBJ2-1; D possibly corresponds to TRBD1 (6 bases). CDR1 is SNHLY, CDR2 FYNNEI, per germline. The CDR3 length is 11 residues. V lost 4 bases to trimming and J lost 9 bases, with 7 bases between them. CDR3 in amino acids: CASSVRGEQFF. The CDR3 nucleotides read TGTGCCAGCAGTGTCAGGGGTGAGCAGTTCTTC.

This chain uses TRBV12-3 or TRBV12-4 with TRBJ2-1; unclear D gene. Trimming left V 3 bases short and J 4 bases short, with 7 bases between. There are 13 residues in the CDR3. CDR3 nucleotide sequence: TGTGCCAGCAGTTTCTATACTTACAATGAGCAGTTCTTC. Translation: CASSFYTYNEQFF.

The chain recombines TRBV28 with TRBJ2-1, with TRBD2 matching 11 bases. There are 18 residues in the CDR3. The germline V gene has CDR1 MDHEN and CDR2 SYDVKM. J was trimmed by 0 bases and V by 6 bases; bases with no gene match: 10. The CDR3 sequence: CASSRRLAGFLSYNEQFF. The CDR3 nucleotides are TGTGCCAGCAGCCGGAGACTAGCGGGATTCCTCTCCTACAATGAGCAGTTCTTC.